The rows below give T cell receptor beta chains drawn from one sample of a study of Ad26.COV2.S vaccination and SARS-CoV-2 variants. The method was immunoSEQ multiplex PCR; TCRdb's version includes in-frame clones alone and lacks a portion of them. The sample shows about 470,000 clones, less than 95% of them seen only once. The sample was peripheral blood, taken in a trial of Ad26.COV2.S vaccine versus placebo. These receptors were collected from a person between 18 and 65 years old who received the Ad26.COV2.S COVID-19 vaccine or a placebo. The CDR3 runs from the conserved cysteine through the conserved F or W. Rows may omit the clone size; those that give it use once, few, many or a size class.

V	J	size	CDR3
TRBV7-9	TRBJ2-1	once	CASSLGRRGEQFF
TRBV10-3	TRBJ2-7	-	CAISEFTSYEQYF
TRBV7-8	TRBJ2-1	once	CASSSPTFGTGGHEQFF
TRBV19	TRBJ1-2	-	CASSIPQGSYGYTF
TRBV4-1	TRBJ2-7	-	CASSQNRDTAYEQYF
TRBV21-1	TRBJ2-7	-	CASSKKDRPFYEQYF
TRBV27	TRBJ2-3	-	CASSPGLATDTQYF
TRBV5-4	TRBJ2-4	-	CASSLAGRDIQYF
TRBV5-4	TRBJ2-3	-	CASSLLERELGDTQYF
TRBV9	TRBJ2-5	-	CASSTEGGRAEETQYF
TRBV6-5	TRBJ1-1	-	CASRALRTEAFF
TRBV14	TRBJ2-3	-	CASSQALILLAGEADTQYF
TRBV18	TRBJ1-1	-	CASSRDRGAEAFF
TRBV5-6	TRBJ1-3	-	CASSLGRASGNTIYF
TRBV28	TRBJ2-7	-	CASSPGALSYEQYF
TRBV5-1	TRBJ2-5	-	CASSLASSGPQETQYF
TRBV4-3	TRBJ2-1	-	CASSQAPLGDSYNEQFF
TRBV29-1	TRBJ2-5	-	CSVEPGGETQYF
TRBV2	TRBJ1-1	-	CASPGTATNTEAFF
TRBV11-3	TRBJ2-1	-	CASSLDGQDSYNEQFF
TRBV18	TRBJ2-2	once	CASSPGLAGAGTGELFF
TRBV14	TRBJ2-1	few	CASSQGLVSEQFF
TRBV5-8	TRBJ1-2	-	CASSFEGSRLYGYTF
TRBV27	TRBJ1-5	-	CASSLFGQGINQPQHF
TRBV11-2	TRBJ2-2	-	CASTHYPGELFF
TRBV14	TRBJ2-1	-	CASSQVYGGEQFF
TRBV19	TRBJ1-5	-	CASSILRTDQPQHF
TRBV2	TRBJ2-7	-	CASGMLAGGPYEQYF
TRBV5-1	TRBJ2-2	-	CASSLTPDGGAGELFF